The source of this T cell receptor (beta chain) is a study of blood T cells in healthy people across ages. Regarding the study as a whole: While age rose, TCR beta diversity per million T cells dropped in a roughly linear way. Whereas aged donors had fewer naive CD4+ cells, long-lived donors had more of them and higher diversity.

A second PCR of roughly 7 to 11 cycles used a sample-barcoded 5' primer and a J-beta primer mix. TCRdb recomputed calls from the 5' RACE reads with MiXCR, one row per CDR3 protein. The sample yields roughly 550,000 distinct CDR3 sequences, around 24% seen once. Germline CDR1 MGHRA, CDR2 YSYEKL. The CDR3 covers 14 residues. With regard to this clonotype: No antigen is known for it.

These data were also reused for a study on T cells of mothers and their children. That paper adds: It was through the M1S primer of the second PCR that sample barcodes and 2-4 random nucleotides were added. Sequencing got over 8.5 million TCR beta CDR3 reads from each mother and roughly 2.7 million from each child.

This clonotype originated in a boy younger than 18 in good health. The sample comprised blood. The gene calls are TRBV4-1 and TRBJ2-5; a weak D match, TRBD2 (7 bases). Judging by the DNA end, TRBJ2-1 fits better; the J call may be wrong. The DNA of the CDR3 is TGCGCCAGCAGCCCGAAGGGGGGGGCCGATGAGCAGTTCTTC. It is translated as CASSPKGGADEQFF.